The 29 T cell receptor beta chains below were found in one sample sequenced in a study of cytomegalovirus exposure and HLA in healthy donors. Assay used: immunoSEQ multiplex PCR; TCRdb lists only in-frame clones, some missing. Seen here are about 130,000 clones, roughly nine tenths observed once, and the top ten hold 9% to 9.5%. Sequenced input: PBMCs. The receptors were sampled from a woman between 18 and 30 years old in good health and CMV-seropositive.

The chain has TRBV15 and TRBJ1-5; D not resolved. Deletions cut 0 bases from V and 6 bases from J, with 9 bases between. The germline CDR1 and CDR2 sequences are LNHNV and YYDKDF (reference sequence). The CDR3 sequence is 14 residues long. The CDR3: CATSRDGRVQPQHF. The CDR3 nucleotides are TGTGCCACCAGCAGAGATGGGAGGGTTCAGCCCCAGCATTTT.

This rearrangement joins TRBV6-6 to TRBJ1-1, with D perhaps TRBD1 (6 bases). CDR1 MNHNY and CDR2 SVGAGI come from the germline V gene (reference sequence). V dropped 8 bases and J dropped 14 bases, with 24 bases sitting between them. The CDR3 runs 13 residues. Here the CDR3 reads CASRGTGTSRGFF. The CDR3 nucleotides read TGTGCCAGCCGGGGAACAGGGACCTCCCGAGGGTTCTTT.

The V and J genes are TRBV5-6 and TRBJ2-7; TRBD1 agrees at 7 bases. Germline V gene data show CDR1 as SGHDT and CDR2 as YYEEEE. The CDR3 loop spans 14 amino acids. The V and J ends lost 4 bases and 4 bases, in that order; junction bases with no gene match: 8. The CDR3 loop reads CASSTSTGWYEQYF. DNA for the CDR3: TGTGCCAGCAGCACTTCGACAGGGTGGTACGAGCAGTACTTC.

The chain is built from TRBV6-5 and TRBJ1-6; D is possibly TRBD1 (5 bases). V lost 5 bases to trimming and J lost 9 bases, with 14 bases between them. The CDR3 consists of 14 residues. Germline loops: CDR1 MNHEY, CDR2 SVGAGI. CDR3 residues: CASSPGTLGSPLHF. In nucleotides, the CDR3 is TGTGCCAGCAGTCCTGGGACTTTAGGTTCACCCCTCCACTTT.

The J gene is TRBJ1-1, the V gene TRBV28; D gene ambiguous. Germline V gene sequence: CDR1 MDHEN, CDR2 SYDVKM. The CDR3 has 14 residues. V lost 6 bases and J lost 5, with 16 bases in between. The CDR3 DNA follows: TGTGCCAGCAGCTTCCGAGGCGGGAGAACTGAAGCTTTCTTT. Translated: CASSFRGGRTEAFF.

V and J are TRBV5-1 and TRBJ2-2, with D perhaps matching TRBD1 (5 bases). The germline V and J ends were trimmed by 6 bases and 4 bases, with 13 bases remaining between them. The length of the CDR3 is 14 residues. Looked up from germline, CDR1 is SGHRS and CDR2 is YFSETQ. The CDR3 here is CASMRDSFTGELFF. CDR3 DNA sequence: TGCGCCAGCATGCGCGACAGCTTCACCGGGGAGCTGTTTTTT. The whole variable domain, remainder taken from reference TRBV5-1 and TRBJ2-2, is KAGVTQTPRYLIKTRGQQVTLSCSPISGHRSVSWYQQTPGQGLQFLFEYFSETQRNKGNFPGRFSGRQFSNSRSEMNVSTLELGDSALYLCASMRDSFTGELFFGEGSRLTVL.

This chain uses TRBV4-3 with TRBJ2-7; 7 bases match TRBD2. J lost 1 base, V lost 1 base, and 4 bases had no gene match. CDR3 length: 15 amino acids. CDR1 is LGHNA and CDR2 is YSLEER in the germline V gene. CDR3 sequence reads: CASSQGGGASYEQYF. CDR3 DNA: TGCGCCAGCAGCCAAGGCGGGGGTGCATCCTACGAGCAGTACTTC.

The gene calls are TRBV6-1 and TRBJ1-3; unclear D gene. CDR1 and CDR2 (germline): MNHNS, SASEGT. This CDR3 has 15 amino acids. Trimming shortened V by 2 bases and J by 1 base, and 9 bases separated the two germline ends. CDR3 DNA: TGTGCCAGCAGTGAACTGGCCGGGTCTGGAAACACCATATATTTT. Amino acid sequence: CASSELAGSGNTIYF.

V gene TRBV19 combines with J gene TRBJ2-6; possible D gene TRBD1, 6 bases. The V and J ends lost 1 base and 2 bases respectively, with 12 bases between them. In germline, CDR1 is LNHDA, CDR2 SQIVND (reference sequence). The CDR3 extends over 17 amino acids. For the CDR3, the DNA is TGTGCCAGTAGTATAGCAAGGGCAGGGGCTGGGGCCAACGTCCTGACTTTC. Protein: CASSIARAGAGANVLTF.

The V gene is TRBV18, the J gene TRBJ2-1; D might be TRBD2 (7 bases). The CDR3 sequence is 16 residues long. Trimming took 0 bases from V and 5 from J, leaving 14 bases between them. Germline V gives CDR1 KGHSH, CDR2 LQKENI. This chain's CDR3 is CASSPPNGRGHNEQFF. The CDR3 coding sequence is TGTGCCAGCTCACCACCCAACGGGCGGGGGCACAATGAGCAGTTCTTC. Combining the CDR3 with reference TRBV18 and TRBJ2-1 gives the whole variable domain NAGVMQNPRHLVRRRGQEARLRCSPMKGHSHVYWYRQLPEEGLKFMVYLQKENIIDESGMPKERFSAEFPKEGPSILRIQQVVRGDSAAYFCASSPPNGRGHNEQFFGPGTRLTVL.

The rearrangement joins TRBV27 to TRBJ1-2, with 11 bases lining up with TRBD1. Germline V gene data show CDR1 as MNHEY and CDR2 as SMNVEV (reference sequence). The CDR3 is made up of 14 amino acids. V gave up 6 bases and J gave up 2 bases; unmatched junction bases: 2. The CDR3 protein is CASSGQGANYGYTF. CDR3 sequence (DNA): TGTGCCAGCAGCGGACAGGGGGCGAACTATGGCTACACCTTC.

J is TRBJ1-5 and V is TRBV4-2, with unresolved D. Germline V gene sequence: CDR1 LGHNA, CDR2 YNFKEQ. Trimming removed 0 bases at V and 6 bases at J, with 6 bases between. This CDR3 contains 13 residues. The CDR3 coding sequence is TGTGCCAGCAGCCAAGAGGGCTTTCAGCCCCAGCATTTT. Residues: CASSQEGFQPQHF.

This chain joins TRBV7-6 and TRBJ2-1; D call uncertain. The CDR3 is made up of 13 amino acids. V was shortened by 8 bases and J by 3 bases, with 11 bases between the two germline ends. Germline V CDR1 and CDR2: SGHVS, FNYEAQ. The DNA of the CDR3 is TGTGCCAGCCAAATGGGCCACTACAATGAGCAGTTCTTC. Translated, it gives CASQMGHYNEQFF.

This clone has just one count. The CDR3 reads CASSAGTNAYNEQFF. CDR3 nucleotides: TGTGCCAGCAGCGCCGGGACTAACGCTTACAATGAGCAGTTCTTC. The genes are TRBV6-4 and TRBJ2-1, with 7 bases lining up with TRBD2. From germline, CDR1 is MRHNA and CDR2 SNTAGT. The CDR3 length is 15 residues. J was trimmed by 4 bases and V by 6 bases; bases with no gene match: 9.

This sequence joins TRBV4-1 and TRBJ1-6, with TRBD1 as a possible D gene (6 bases). The CDR3 loop spans 15 amino acids. The V end was cut by 1 base, the J end by 7 bases, with 11 bases between. CDR1 is MGHRA and CDR2 is YSYEKL in the germline V gene. In DNA, the CDR3 is TGCGCCAGCAGCCAAGGGGGGCAGGGAAATTCACCCCTCCACTTT. Its protein is CASSQGGQGNSPLHF.

The chain links TRBV12-5 to TRBJ1-5; TRBD1 aligns across 7 bases. With V trimmed by 5 bases and J by 3 bases, 10 bases remained unmatched. The CDR3 runs 16 residues. Germline V gene data show CDR1 as LGHNT and CDR2 as FRNRAP. The CDR3: CASGAQPGQFNQPQHF. CDR3 coding DNA: TGTGCTAGTGGTGCCCAACCGGGACAGTTCAATCAGCCCCAGCATTTT.

The chain combines TRBV7-2 with TRBJ2-5; D is ambiguous. The CDR3 runs to 15 residues. From germline, CDR1 is SGHTA and CDR2 FQGNSA. The V gene lost 0 bases and the J gene lost 2 bases, with 10 bases spanning the gap. Here the CDR3 DNA reads TGTGCCAGCAGCTTAGCCGGCGGCTCACAAGAGACCCAGTACTTC. Translated, it gives CASSLAGGSQETQYF.

This chain joins TRBV5-1 and TRBJ1-2; tentative D call: TRBD1 (5 bases). Trimming removed 4 bases at V and 3 bases at J, with 19 bases between. The CDR3 sequence is 16 residues long. Germline V CDR1 and CDR2: SGHRS, YFSETQ. CDR3 amino acids: CASSPQGGGGYYGYTF. The CDR3 DNA sequence: TGCGCCAGCAGCCCGCAAGGCGGTGGGGGGTACTATGGCTACACCTTC.

In nucleotides, the CDR3 is TGTGCCAGTAGTATTTTCGGGGAATGGGGCTATGGCTACACCTTC. Translated, it gives CASSIFGEWGYGYTF. The rearrangement uses TRBV19 and TRBJ1-2; D not certain. The germline V gene encodes CDR1 LNHDA and CDR2 SQIVND (reference sequence). The CDR3 has 15 residues. V was clipped by 3 bases and J by 4 bases, with 15 bases between them.

This clone showed up just once. The chain couples TRBV5-1 to TRBJ1-2, with 12 nucleotides matching TRBD1. The CDR3 runs to 18 residues. V lost 2 bases, J lost 5 bases, and 13 bases stayed unmatched. CDR1 and CDR2 (germline): SGHRS, YFSETQ. The CDR3 bases are TGCGCCAGCAGCTTCTTCTGGGACAGGGGGCAGCGTAGGTATGGCTACACCTTC. It specifies CASSFFWDRGQRRYGYTF.

This clone was detected a few times. The chain combines TRBV6-5 with TRBJ2-5; D unresolved. V was clipped by 5 bases and J by 7 bases, with 17 bases between them. The CDR3 is made up of 14 amino acids. The V gene's germline CDR1 is MNHEY and CDR2 SVGAGI. CDR3 DNA: TGTGCCAGCAGTGAATCGAGACCCTCAGGGACCCAGTACTTC. This encodes CASSESRPSGTQYF.

The rearrangement uses TRBV5-1 and TRBJ1-2; D perhaps matches TRBD1 (5 bases). CDR3 length equals 14 residues. The germline CDR1 and CDR2 sequences are SGHRS and YFSETQ. Trimming shortened V by 4 bases and J by 5 bases, and 15 bases separated the two germline ends. The DNA of the CDR3 is TGCGCCAGCAGCGTGGGGCCGGGGTGGTATGGCTACACCTTC. Its protein is CASSVGPGWYGYTF.

A note on this clone: One end of the junction does not line up with germline, which may come from a read error. V and J are TRBV7-7 and TRBJ1-4; possible D gene TRBD1, 6 bases. Germline V gene lookup returns CDR1 SSHAT and CDR2 FNYEAQ (reference sequence). The length of the CDR3 is 16 residues. Written as DNA, the CDR3 is TGTGCTAGCAGCCCCCAGGCCGGCAGGGGCGTTGAAAAACTGTTTTTT. Translation gives CASSPQAGRGVEKLFF.

The chain joins TRBV2 to TRBJ2-2; tentatively, D is TRBD1 (5 bases). From germline, CDR1 is SNHLY and CDR2 FYNNEI. Between the trimmed V and J ends, which lost 8 bases and 6 bases, there was a span of 13 bases. The CDR3 extends over 13 amino acids. This CDR3 is CASVGDIAGELFF. The CDR3 DNA reads as TGTGCCAGCGTAGGGGATATTGCCGGGGAGCTGTTTTTT.

This clone was observed a single time. One end of the junction fails to match germline, which may point to a read error. V is TRBV19 and J is TRBJ1-4; 7 bases map to TRBD1. The CDR3 is made up of 12 amino acids. CDR1 LNHDA and CDR2 SQIVND come from the germline V gene (reference sequence). This chain's CDR3 is CASSIGGQDPLF. For the CDR3, the DNA is TGTGCCAGTAGTATAGGCGGACAGGATCCTCTTTTT.

This chain links TRBV7-6 with TRBJ2-2; no clear D. Germline values: CDR1 SGHVS, CDR2 FNYEAQ. The CDR3 covers 12 residues. Trimming left V 4 bases short and J 2 bases short, with 2 bases between. The CDR3 region has the DNA TGTGCCAGCAGCTCTAACACCGGGGAGCTGTTTTTT. The encoded protein is CASSSNTGELFF.

This clone was seen only a few times. The chain uses TRBV30 and TRBJ1-1; 8 nucleotides match TRBD1. Per germline, CDR1 GTSNPN and CDR2 SVGIG (reference sequence). After removal of 3 bases from V and 4 bases from J, the junction contained 7 bases not matched to a gene. CDR3 length: 14 residues. The CDR3 sequence: CAWSSGGWATEAFF. The CDR3 nucleotides are TGTGCCTGGAGCTCAGGGGGCTGGGCCACTGAAGCTTTCTTT.

This chain connects TRBV19 to TRBJ1-5; D might be TRBD1 (5 bases). Trimming cost V 7 bases and J 5 bases, with 15 bases left between them. The germline gives CDR1 LNHDA, CDR2 SQIVND (reference sequence). The CDR3 is 14 amino acids. CDR3 in DNA: TGTGCCAGTACTCCAAGGGGACTCTATCAGCCCCAGCATTTT. This codes for CASTPRGLYQPQHF.

The chain carries TRBV2 and TRBJ2-5, with a weak D call TRBD2 (5 bases). The germline V and J ends were trimmed by 5 bases and 1 base, with 17 bases remaining between them. Germline V gene lookup returns CDR1 SNHLY and CDR2 FYNNEI. This CDR3 contains 16 residues. This CDR3 reads CASSPRTLRSQETQYF. CDR3 nucleotide sequence: TGTGCCAGCAGTCCCCGGACTCTCAGATCCCAAGAGACCCAGTACTTC.